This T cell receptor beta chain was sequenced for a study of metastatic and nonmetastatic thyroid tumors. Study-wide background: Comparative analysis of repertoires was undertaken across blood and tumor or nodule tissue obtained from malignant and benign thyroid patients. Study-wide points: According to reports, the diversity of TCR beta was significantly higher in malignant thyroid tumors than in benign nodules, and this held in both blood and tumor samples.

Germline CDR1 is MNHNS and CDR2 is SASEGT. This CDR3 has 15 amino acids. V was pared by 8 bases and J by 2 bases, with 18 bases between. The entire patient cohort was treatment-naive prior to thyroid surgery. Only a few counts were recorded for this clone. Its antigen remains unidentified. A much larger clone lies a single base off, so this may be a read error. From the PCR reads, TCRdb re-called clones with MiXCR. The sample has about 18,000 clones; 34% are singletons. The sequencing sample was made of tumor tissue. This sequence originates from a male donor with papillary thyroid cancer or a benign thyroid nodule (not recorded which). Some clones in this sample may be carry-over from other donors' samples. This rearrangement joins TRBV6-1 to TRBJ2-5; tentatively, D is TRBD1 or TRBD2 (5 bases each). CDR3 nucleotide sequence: TGTGCCAGCGGACACCAGCGGACCTCTCAAGAGACCCAGTACTTC. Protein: CASGHQRTSQETQYF.